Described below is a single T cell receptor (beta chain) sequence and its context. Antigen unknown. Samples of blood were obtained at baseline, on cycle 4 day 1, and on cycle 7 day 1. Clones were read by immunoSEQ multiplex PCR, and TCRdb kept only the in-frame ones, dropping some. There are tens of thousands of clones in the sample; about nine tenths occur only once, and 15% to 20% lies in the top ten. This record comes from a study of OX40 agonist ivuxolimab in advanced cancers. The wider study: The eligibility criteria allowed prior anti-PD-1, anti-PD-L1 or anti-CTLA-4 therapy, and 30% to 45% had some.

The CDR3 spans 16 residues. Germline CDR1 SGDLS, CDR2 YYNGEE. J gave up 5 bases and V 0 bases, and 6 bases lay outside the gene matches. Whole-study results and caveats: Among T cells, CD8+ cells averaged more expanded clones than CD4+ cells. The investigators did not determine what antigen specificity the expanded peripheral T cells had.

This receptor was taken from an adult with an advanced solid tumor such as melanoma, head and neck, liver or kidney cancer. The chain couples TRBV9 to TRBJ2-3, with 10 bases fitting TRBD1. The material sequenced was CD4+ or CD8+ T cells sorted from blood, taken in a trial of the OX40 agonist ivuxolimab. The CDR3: CASSVARTGGLDTQYF. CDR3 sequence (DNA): TGTGCCAGCAGCGTAGCTAGGACAGGGGGTTTAGATACGCAGTATTTT.